Below are 30 T cell receptor beta chains sequenced from a single sample in a study of identical twins (dated by TCRdb to 2016 to 2017). Library preparation employed 5' RACE. Data came from an Illumina HiSeq 2000. TCRdb took the public reads, trimmed them with fastp at Q25, ran MiXCR for clone calling and kept in-frame beta chains. Each CDR3 protein gets just one entry, which takes the most common genes and DNA from the rows behind it. The sample table lists 550,000 to 700,000 distinct CDR3 sequences, 9.6% of them with a count of one. Of the sample, roughly 3.2% falls within the top ten clones. The sample also formed part of further work on yellow fever vaccine responses in identical twins.

The specimen sequenced was PBMCs. These receptors originate from a woman under 30 in good health.

This clonotype showed up many times. The J gene is TRBJ2-3, the V gene TRBV20-1; 7 bases align to TRBD2. V gave up 1 base and J gave up 4 bases; unmatched junction bases: 8. Germline CDR1 reads DFQATT; CDR2 reads SNEGSKA (reference sequence). The CDR3 extends over 15 amino acids. CDR3 nucleotide sequence: TGCAGTGCTAGAGCAGGGCGGGGGAACGCAGATACGCAGTATTTT. Its translation: CSARAGRGNADTQYF.

The DNA of the CDR3 is TGCGCCAGCAGCCACCCCACCTCCTACAATGAGCAGTTCTTC. Its protein product is CASSHPTSYNEQFF. V and J are TRBV4-1 and TRBJ2-1; D uncertain. V was shortened by 3 bases and J by 0 bases, with 6 bases between the two germline ends. Germline assignment: CDR1 MGHRA and CDR2 YSYEKL. The CDR3 spans 14 residues.

This clonotype was found a few times. The chain links TRBV5-6 to TRBJ2-1, with a possible D match to TRBD1 (6 bases). The CDR3 has 16 residues. Germline CDR1 SGHDT, CDR2 YYEEEE. Between the trimmed V and J ends, which lost 2 bases and 8 bases, there was a span of 20 bases. The CDR3 loop is CASSLLRDTLADEQFF. The CDR3 DNA sequence: TGTGCCAGCAGCTTACTCCGGGACACCCTGGCGGATGAGCAGTTCTTC.

This clonotype came up a few times. V is TRBV5-1 and J is TRBJ2-5; 7 bases fit TRBD2. The germline V gene has CDR1 SGHRS and CDR2 YFSETQ. CDR3 length: 15 residues. J lost 1 base, V lost 0 bases, and 3 bases had no gene match. CDR3 coding DNA: TGCGCCAGCAGCTTGGACGGACTAGTCCAAGAGACCCAGTACTTC. Encoded protein: CASSLDGLVQETQYF.

This clonotype was found many times. The gene calls are TRBV5-5 and TRBJ1-1, with D unclear. Trimming took 4 bases from V and 9 from J, leaving 19 bases between them. Germline V lookup: CDR1 SGHKS, CDR2 YYEKEE (reference sequence). The CDR3 spans 14 residues. The CDR3 reads CASSLTLPLDKAFF. The CDR3 DNA follows: TGTGCCAGCAGCCTCACCCTCCCCCTCGACAAAGCTTTCTTT.

The table lists this clonotype with many counts. V is TRBV28 and J is TRBJ2-1, with unresolved D. The CDR3 consists of 14 residues. Germline CDR1 is MDHEN and CDR2 is SYDVKM. The V gene lost 7 bases and the J gene lost 3 bases, with 13 bases spanning the gap. The CDR3 coding sequence is TGTGCCAGCACGATCCGGGCCCTCTACAATGAGCAGTTCTTC. Its protein product is CASTIRALYNEQFF.

In its sample, this clonotype was seen a few times. The gene calls are TRBV13 and TRBJ2-6, with no clear D. Looked up from germline, CDR1 is PRHDT and CDR2 is FYEKMQ (reference sequence). V shed 6 bases and J shed 1 base, with 7 bases lying between them. This CDR3 is built from 14 residues. The CDR3 DNA reads as TGTGCCAGCAGGGCAGCTTCTGGGGCCAACGTCCTGACTTTC. This sequence encodes CASRAASGANVLTF.

This clonotype was counted between two and nine times. The chain links TRBV6-1 to TRBJ1-5; D possibly corresponds to TRBD1 (6 bases). V was pared by 6 bases and J by 7 bases, with 13 bases between. Germline CDR1 and CDR2: MNHNS and SASEGT. The CDR3 runs 13 residues. CDR3 sequence: CASRAGVQQPQHF. The CDR3 DNA reads as TGTGCCAGCAGAGCAGGGGTCCAACAGCCCCAGCATTTT.

This clonotype was observed a few times. The rearrangement uses TRBV7-2 and TRBJ2-3, with D unclear. The CDR3 is 14 amino acids. Germline V lookup: CDR1 SGHTA, CDR2 FQGNSA. The V end was cut by 4 bases, the J end by 1 base, with 9 bases between. The CDR3 spells CASSWVPGTDTQYF. CDR3 DNA sequence: TGTGCCAGCAGCTGGGTGCCTGGCACAGATACGCAGTATTTT.

This clonotype was found a few times. The rearrangement links TRBV5-1 to TRBJ1-1; a weak D match, TRBD1 (5 bases). CDR3 size: 14 residues. The V end lost 2 bases, the J end lost 2 bases, and 10 bases lay between the germline ends. The germline V gene encodes CDR1 SGHRS and CDR2 YFSETQ. CDR3 sequence reads: CASSFSRDNTEAFF. DNA for the CDR3: TGCGCCAGCAGCTTTTCTCGGGACAACACTGAAGCTTTCTTT.

The CDR3 DNA reads TGTGCCAGTAGTTTCCTAGCGGGAGGACAAGAGACCCAGTACTTC. Translation gives CASSFLAGGQETQYF. V usage is TRBV19 and J usage is TRBJ2-5; 11 bases fit TRBD2. The CDR3 has 15 amino acids. CDR1 is LNHDA, CDR2 SQIVND, per germline (reference sequence). J lost 2 bases, V lost 5 bases, and 4 bases had no gene match. Combining the CDR3 with reference TRBV19 and TRBJ2-5 gives the whole variable domain DGGITQSPKYLFRKEGQNVTLSCEQNLNHDAMYWYRQDPGQGLRLIYYSQIVNDFQKGDIAEGYSVSREKKESFPLTVTSAQKNPTAFYLCASSFLAGGQETQYFGPGTRLLVL.

Regarding this clonotype: Just one base apart from a much larger clone, this may be a read error. The rearrangement uses TRBV2 and TRBJ2-5; D is undetermined. The V gene's germline CDR1 is SNHLY and CDR2 FYNNEI. CDR3 size: 17 residues. In nucleotides, the CDR3 is TGTGCCTGCAGTTCAGGCTCGGGCGTTAGGATCCAAGAGACCCAGTACTTC. This translates into CACSSGSGVRIQETQYF.

This clonotype appeared a few times. V gene TRBV20-1 combines with J gene TRBJ2-7, with TRBD1 identical over 11 bases. The CDR3 has 12 amino acids. Germline-derived CDR1 and CDR2 are DFQATT and SNEGSKA (reference sequence). V lost 6 bases and J lost 8; bases outside the gene matches: 6. CDR3 protein: CSATGQGEKQYF. CDR3 DNA sequence: TGCAGTGCCACGGGACAGGGGGAGAAGCAGTACTTC.

In its sample, this clonotype was seen many times. This chain uses TRBV20-1 with TRBJ2-1; tentative D call: TRBD1 (6 bases). The CDR3 extends over 14 amino acids. The germline V and J ends were trimmed by 0 bases and 2 bases, with 8 bases remaining between them. Germline V gene sequence: CDR1 DFQATT, CDR2 SNEGSKA (reference sequence). CDR3 protein: CSARDRGPYNEQFF. DNA of the CDR3: TGCAGTGCTAGAGACAGGGGTCCCTACAATGAGCAGTTCTTC.

This clonotype showed up many times. The chain carries TRBV7-9 and TRBJ2-1; 7 nucleotides agree with TRBD2. This CDR3 spans 17 amino acids. The V segment lost 5 bases and the J segment 3 bases; nucleotides outside the gene matches: 13. Germline lookup yields CDR1 SEHNR and CDR2 FQNEAQ (reference sequence). CDR3: CASSRGGLAANYNEQFF. In DNA, the CDR3 is TGTGCCAGCAGCAGGGGTGGTCTAGCGGCGAACTACAATGAGCAGTTCTTC.

In its sample, this clonotype was seen many times. The chain is built from TRBV27 and TRBJ2-7, with TRBD1 as a possible D gene (6 bases). The CDR3 consists of 16 residues. V was cut by 2 bases and J by 2 bases, with 16 bases left in between. Germline V gene sequence: CDR1 MNHEY, CDR2 SMNVEV (reference sequence). The CDR3 protein is CASSLGIVSGAYEQYF. The DNA of the CDR3 is TGTGCCAGCAGTTTAGGTATCGTTTCAGGGGCCTACGAGCAGTACTTC.

V is TRBV6-1 and J is TRBJ2-7; the D is unclear. V lost 6 bases and J lost 0, with 15 bases in between. Germline CDR1 reads MNHNS; CDR2 reads SASEGT. The CDR3 consists of 15 residues. CDR3: CASRKGRDGSYEQYF. DNA for the CDR3: TGTGCCAGCAGAAAAGGTAGAGACGGCTCCTACGAGCAGTACTTC.

This clonotype was seen a few times. The chain recombines TRBV30 with TRBJ2-2; TRBD2 agrees at 8 bases. The J segment lost 7 bases and the V segment lost 0 bases, leaving 10 bases of the junction unmatched. Germline V CDR1 and CDR2: GTSNPN, SVGIG (reference sequence). The CDR3 loop spans 16 amino acids. DNA for the CDR3: TGTGCCTGGAGTGTGTTCGGGACTAGAGTCGGCGGGGAGCTGTTTTTT. It specifies CAWSVFGTRVGGELFF.

The chain recombines TRBV30 with TRBJ2-7; maybe TRBD1 (5 bases). CDR1 is GTSNPN, CDR2 SVGIG, per germline (reference sequence). The CDR3 consists of 14 residues. Trimming took 5 bases from V and 0 from J, leaving 14 bases between them. The CDR3: CAWGPDSRSYEQYF. DNA of the CDR3: TGTGCCTGGGGCCCCGACAGTCGCTCCTACGAGCAGTACTTC.

This clonotype was seen more than once but under ten times. The J gene is TRBJ2-7, the V gene TRBV10-2; a possible D gene is TRBD2 (5 bases). CDR3 length equals 13 residues. Germline loops: CDR1 WSHSY, CDR2 SAAADI. Deletions cut 4 bases from V and 3 bases from J, with 10 bases between. CDR3 nucleotide sequence: TGCGCCAGCAGTGGAGGGATGGTCTACGAGCAGTACTTC. Its translation: CASSGGMVYEQYF.

This clonotype was counted between two and nine times. The J gene is TRBJ2-7, the V gene TRBV7-9; a possible D gene is TRBD1 (5 bases). Trimming took off 2 bases at V and 3 bases at J, with 11 bases between the two ends. The germline V gene has CDR1 SEHNR and CDR2 FQNEAQ (reference sequence). CDR3 length: 14 amino acids. The CDR3 DNA is TGTGCCAGCAGCTTATTCGCAGGGATCTACGAGCAGTACTTC. It codes for CASSLFAGIYEQYF.

The V call is TRBV15, the J call TRBJ2-7; D is unresolved. Per germline, CDR1 LNHNV and CDR2 YYDKDF (reference sequence). The V end lost 5 bases, the J end lost 4 bases, and 18 bases lay between the germline ends. This CDR3 region has 15 residues. The CDR3 loop is CATSVRLESFYEQYF. The CDR3 nucleotides are TGTGCCACCAGCGTAAGACTGGAATCGTTTTACGAGCAGTACTTC. Together with reference TRBV15 and TRBJ2-7, the CDR3 gives the full variable domain: DAMVIQNPRYQVTQFGKPVTLSCSQTLNHNVMYWYQQKSSQAPKLLFHYYDKDFNNEADTPDNFQSRRPNTSFCFLDIRSPGLGDTAMYLCATSVRLESFYEQYFGPGTRLTVT.

The chain carries TRBV11-2 and TRBJ2-1; 8 bases fit TRBD2. Unmatched junction bases numbered 5, after V lost 1 base and J lost 6 bases. Per the germline V gene, CDR1 is SGHAT and CDR2 is FQNNGV. The CDR3 has 15 residues. The CDR3 region has the DNA TGTGCCAGCAGCTTAGCAGCGGGAGAGTTCAATGAGCAGTTCTTC. Its translation is CASSLAAGEFNEQFF.

DNA for the CDR3: TGTGCCAGCAGTTTAGTTAGTCGGTCGACTAGCGGGAGTCACGAGCAGTACTTC. This encodes CASSLVSRSTSGSHEQYF. V usage is TRBV12-3 or TRBV12-4 and J usage is TRBJ2-7; 12 bases agree with TRBD2. V lost 1 base to trimming and J lost 5 bases; unmatched junction nucleotides: 12. CDR3 length: 18 amino acids.

This clonotype has a count of ten or more. The V call is TRBV5-1, the J call TRBJ2-7; no definite D call. The CDR3 spans 14 residues. V was cut by 0 bases and J by 1 base, with 8 bases left in between. CDR1 SGHRS and CDR2 YFSETQ come from the germline V gene. The CDR3 DNA follows: TGCGCCAGCAGCTTGGTGGTCCAATCCTACGAGCAGTACTTC. This sequence encodes CASSLVVQSYEQYF.

The V and J genes are TRBV23-1 and TRBJ2-3; TRBD1 or TRBD2 may be the D gene (5 bases each). TRBV23-1 is an open reading frame, and its role is uncertain. CDR3 length: 20 residues. V was clipped by 2 bases and J by 4 bases, with 28 bases between them. The CDR3 protein is CASSQRALSWAPEGPDTQYF. In DNA form, the CDR3 reads TGCGCCAGCAGTCAACGGGCGCTATCCTGGGCGCCTGAGGGACCAGATACGCAGTATTTT.

The V call is TRBV2, the J call TRBJ2-3; TRBD1 agrees at 11 bases. The CDR3 length is 16 residues. The germline V gene encodes CDR1 SNHLY and CDR2 FYNNEI. V lost 1 base, J lost 5 bases, and 5 bases stayed unmatched. CDR3 residues: CASSEEGQGVGDTQYF. Written as DNA, the CDR3 is TGTGCCAGCAGTGAAGAGGGACAGGGGGTCGGAGATACGCAGTATTTT.

This chain joins TRBV19 and TRBJ2-6; D uncertain. This CDR3 has 15 residues. Germline-derived CDR1 and CDR2 are LNHDA and SQIVND (reference sequence). The V gene lost 3 bases and the J gene lost 4 bases, with 10 bases spanning the gap. The CDR3 reads CASSIHISGANVLTF. The DNA of the CDR3 is TGTGCCAGTAGTATTCACATCTCAGGGGCCAACGTCCTGACTTTC.

This clonotype was found a few times. The chain recombines TRBV12-3 or TRBV12-4 with TRBJ2-1, with D tentatively TRBD2 (6 bases). V lost 7 bases, J lost 2 bases, and 12 bases lay in between. The CDR3 is 14 residues long. CDR3 nucleotides: TGTGCCAGCAACACTAGCTCCCCCTACAATGAGCAGTTCTTC. This sequence encodes CASNTSSPYNEQFF.

This clonotype has at least ten counts. The chain uses TRBV7-9 and TRBJ1-2; D remains unclear. V lost 1 base and J 0 bases, leaving 15 bases between the germline ends. CDR3 size: 17 residues. Germline CDR1 SEHNR, CDR2 FQNEAQ (reference sequence). For the CDR3, the DNA is TGTGCCAGCAGCTTAGTTTTAGGGCAGGCAGCTAACTATGGCTACACCTTC. This gives the protein CASSLVLGQAANYGYTF.